This T cell receptor beta chain was recorded in a study of quantifying T cell responses using KT2 cells. Study background: RNA was reverse transcribed with TCR alpha and beta constant-region primers. Findings and limits, study-wide: Even the lowest spike-in, about one KT2 cell per 100,000 PBMC, yielded detectable KT2 sequences.

A note on this clonotype: As yet, its antigen is unknown. Compared with germline, one end of the junction differs, possibly owing to a read error.

An oligo carrying a UMI was ligated to the cDNA 3' end. The first PCR ran three to four cycles with an equimolar RC1.1 and RC1.2 beta primer mix. Separate processing of TCR alpha and beta chains began at the second PCR. TCRdb recomputed calls from the UMI-ligation and nested PCR reads with MiXCR, one row per CDR3 protein. This sample has 40,000 to 50,000 distinct CDR3 sequences, with around 15% found just once. CDR3 length equals 9 residues. The germline V gene encodes CDR1 SNHLY and CDR2 FYNNEI. The sample is PBMC spiked with counted cells of clone KT2. KT2 cells were mixed with fixed PBMC numbers at varying ratios.

The chain recombines TRBV2 with TRBJ2-5; D gene ambiguous. The sequenced sample was PBMCs spiked with cells of the T cell clone KT2. The clonotype comes from a human donor. The CDR3 is CAISETLYF. In nucleotides, the CDR3 is TGTGCCATCTCCGAGACCCTGTACTTC.